The rows below give T cell receptor beta chains drawn from one sample of a study of early stage breast cancer tumors. Libraries were prepared by immunoSEQ multiplex PCR; TCRdb keeps only in-frame clonotypes and omits some of them. Altogether about 48,000 clones are present, roughly 83% being singletons, with the ten largest covering about 1.4%. The sample taken for sequencing was blood. The source is a person aged 45 to 59 with breast cancer. CDR3s include the opening cysteine and the closing phenylalanine or tryptophan. D genes are given only for firm matches. Size is omitted from some rows. Given values are once, few, many or a class for expanded clones.

V gene,clone size,D gene,J gene,CDR3 protein,CDR3 DNA
TRBV2,NA,NA,TRBJ1-1,CASSEASKMNTEAFF,TGTGCCAGCAGTGAAGCGTCGAAGATGAACACTGAAGCTTTCTTT
TRBV5-5,NA,TRBD2,TRBJ2-3,CASSLASGNTVTQYF,TGTGCCAGCAGCTTGGCTAGCGGGAATACGGTTACGCAGTATTTT
TRBV5-1,once,TRBD1,TRBJ2-2,CASSGTGMNTGELFF,TGCGCCAGCAGCGGGACAGGGATGAACACCGGGGAGCTGTTTTTT
TRBV5-1,NA,NA,TRBJ2-5,CASSLGVVSETQYF,TGCGCCAGCAGCTTGGGGGTTGTTTCAGAGACCCAGTACTTC
TRBV6-5,NA,TRBD1,TRBJ2-3,CASSRTTGAGAQYF,TGTGCCAGCAGTCGCACTACAGGGGCTGGGGCACAGTATTTT
TRBV27,NA,NA,TRBJ1-1,CASSFRRYEAFF,TGTGCCAGCAGTTTTCGGAGGTATGAAGCTTTCTTT
TRBV5-1,NA,TRBD2,TRBJ2-2,CASSSGLAGAGELFF,TGCGCCAGCAGCTCGGGACTAGCGGGGGCCGGGGAGCTGTTTTTT
TRBV5-6,NA,TRBD1,TRBJ2-2,CASSLPPGQGPNTGELFF,TGTGCCAGCAGCTTGCCACCGGGACAGGGGCCCAACACCGGGGAGCTGTTTTTT
TRBV2,NA,TRBD1,TRBJ1-5,CASTGQGYSNQPQHF,TGTGCCAGCACGGGACAGGGCTATAGCAATCAGCCCCAGCATTTT
TRBV6-5,NA,TRBD2,TRBJ2-7,CASKGTGRLDEQYF,TGTGCCAGCAAGGGAACCGGGAGGCTCGACGAGCAGTACTTC
TRBV7-9,NA,NA,TRBJ1-1,CASSLAQGNTEAFF,TGTGCCAGCAGCTTAGCGCAGGGGAACACTGAAGCTTTCTTT
TRBV7-2,NA,TRBD2,TRBJ2-1,CASSPGGGLSYNEQFF,TGTGCCAGCAGCCCTGGCGGGGGGCTCTCCTACAATGAGCAGTTCTTC
TRBV7-2,once,TRBD2,TRBJ2-7,CASSLQRGAAGEQYF,TGTGCCAGCAGCTTACAGCGGGGGGCCGCCGGGGAGCAGTACTTC
TRBV6-6,NA,NA,TRBJ2-3,CASSSRTASTDTQYF,TGTGCCAGCAGTTCTCGGACGGCTAGCACAGATACGCAGTATTTT
TRBV10-3,few,NA,TRBJ2-7,CAISESTDSQYF,TGTGCCATCAGTGAGTCGACGGACTCTCAGTACTTC
TRBV21-1,NA,NA,TRBJ2-3,CASSNPQGRTGESTDTQYF,TGTGCCAGCAGCAATCCTCAGGGCCGGACAGGAGAGAGCACAGATACGCAGTATTTT
TRBV19,NA,NA,TRBJ2-2,CASCYASTGELFF,TGTGCCAGTTGTTATGCCAGCACCGGGGAGCTGTTTTTT
TRBV6-5,NA,TRBD1,TRBJ2-2,CASSYSTGVNGELFF,TGTGCCAGCAGTTACTCCACAGGGGTGAACGGGGAGCTGTTTTTT
TRBV18,NA,NA,TRBJ2-2,CASSPRTENTGELFF,TGTGCCAGCTCACCAAGGACAGAGAACACCGGGGAGCTGTTTTTT
TRBV7-2,once,NA,TRBJ1-5,CASSSQGNQPQHF,TGTGCCAGCAGCTCCCAGGGAAATCAGCCCCAGCATTTT
TRBV7-7,NA,NA,TRBJ2-5,CASSFSGGATQYF,TGTGCTAGCAGCTTTTCAGGAGGGGCGACCCAGTACTTC
TRBV6-1,NA,NA,TRBJ2-7,CASSEGASYEQYF,TGTGCCAGCAGTGAGGGTGCCTCCTACGAGCAGTACTTC
TRBV10-1,once,NA,TRBJ2-1,CASRAGGEQFF,TGCGCCAGCCGGGCCGGAGGTGAGCAGTTCTTC
TRBV15,NA,NA,TRBJ2-3,CATSRDRPTDTQYF,TGTGCCACCAGCAGAGACCGGCCCACAGATACGCAGTATTTT
TRBV5-6,NA,NA,TRBJ2-7,CASSLVTSAYEQYF,TGTGCCAGCAGCTTGGTGACGTCCGCCTACGAGCAGTACTTC
TRBV7-9,NA,NA,TRBJ2-1,CASSEGGQFLSNEQFF,TGTGCCAGCAGCGAGGGGGGACAATTTCTTTCCAATGAGCAGTTCTTC
TRBV5-1,NA,NA,TRBJ2-2,CASSPGRTGELFF,TGCGCCAGCAGCCCGGGGCGGACCGGGGAGCTGTTTTTT
TRBV2,NA,NA,TRBJ2-3,CASNQNPMRRIDTQYF,TGTGCCAGCAATCAGAACCCCATGCGTCGGATAGATACGCAGTATTTT
TRBV7-9,few,NA,TRBJ1-2,CASSLEAALGGYTF,TGTGCCAGCAGCTTAGAGGCGGCCTTGGGTGGCTACACCTTC
TRBV18,NA,NA,TRBJ1-5,CASSFGAAANQPQHF,TGTGCCAGCTCGTTTGGAGCGGCGGCAAATCAGCCCCAGCATTTT
TRBV2,NA,NA,TRBJ1-4,CASNRVGEKLFF,TGTGCCAGCAACAGGGTCGGGGAAAAACTGTTTTTT
TRBV5-4,NA,NA,TRBJ2-5,CASSLGADQETQYF,TGTGCCAGCAGCTTGGGGGCAGATCAAGAGACCCAGTACTTC
TRBV18,few,NA,TRBJ2-7,CASSLGAAAYEQYF,TGTGCCAGCTCACTTGGGGCAGCGGCCTACGAGCAGTACTTC
TRBV2,NA,TRBD1,TRBJ2-5,CASTFDRGLGTQYF,TGTGCCAGCACCTTTGACAGGGGGCTTGGGACCCAGTACTTC
TRBV29-1,NA,TRBD1,TRBJ1-6,CSTRQGDNSPLHF,TGCAGCACCCGACAGGGGGATAATTCACCCCTCCACTTT
TRBV6-5,few,NA,TRBJ1-6,CASSYAGQNSPLHF,TGTGCCAGCAGTTACGCAGGGCAGAATTCACCCCTCCACTTT
TRBV7-9,NA,TRBD1,TRBJ2-5,CASSHGTGIQETQYF,TGTGCCAGCAGCCACGGGACAGGGATTCAAGAGACCCAGTACTTC
TRBV18,NA,TRBD2,TRBJ2-3,CASSRLAGVLTDTQYF,TGTGCCAGCTCACGACTAGCGGGGGTTCTCACAGATACGCAGTATTTT
TRBV6-5,NA,NA,TRBJ2-6,CASSPPQGTNVLTF,TGTGCCAGCAGTCCGCCCCAGGGAACCAACGTCCTGACTTTC
TRBV18,NA,NA,TRBJ2-7,CASSRSSGNPYEQYF,TGTGCCAGCTCACGGTCGTCGGGGAACCCCTACGAGCAGTACTTC
TRBV10-2,NA,NA,TRBJ2-7,CASTLAVSYEQYF,TGCGCCAGCACGTTGGCGGTATCCTACGAGCAGTACTTC
TRBV5-1,few,TRBD1,TRBJ1-6,CASSLEGANSPLHF,TGCGCCAGCAGCTTGGAGGGGGCTAATTCACCCCTCCACTTT
TRBV19,NA,TRBD1,TRBJ1-5,CASSLADRAEPQHF,TGTGCCAGTAGTCTCGCTGACAGGGCAGAGCCCCAGCATTTT
TRBV30,NA,TRBD1,TRBJ1-4,CAWGGTGEISEKLFF,TGTGCCTGGGGGGGGACAGGGGAAATTAGTGAAAAACTGTTTTTT
TRBV4-3,NA,NA,TRBJ1-2,CASSQEVRGPSGYTF,TGCGCCAGCAGCCAAGAAGTGCGGGGTCCGAGTGGCTACACCTTC
TRBV6-6,NA,NA,TRBJ2-1,CASSYVGLQFF,TGTGCCAGCAGTTACGTTGGGCTGCAGTTCTTC
TRBV4-3,NA,TRBD1,TRBJ1-2,CASSQDWGQGMVYGYTF,TGCGCCAGCAGCCAAGATTGGGGACAGGGGATGGTCTATGGCTACACCTTC
TRBV9,NA,NA,TRBJ2-1,CASSVGANEQFF,TGTGCCAGCAGCGTAGGAGCGAATGAGCAGTTCTTC
TRBV4-1,NA,TRBD1,TRBJ2-1,CASSQVGQVSYNEQFF,TGCGCCAGCAGCCAAGTCGGACAGGTCTCCTACAATGAGCAGTTCTTC
TRBV7-9,NA,TRBD2,TRBJ2-3,CASSFKSGGGTDTQYF,TGTGCCAGCAGCTTCAAAAGCGGGGGGGGCACAGATACGCAGTATTTT
TRBV18,NA,NA,TRBJ2-7,CASSPLEGISEQYF,TGTGCCAGCTCACCATTGGAGGGGATTAGCGAGCAGTACTTC
TRBV6-5,NA,NA,TRBJ1-4,CASSYSGRSLFEKLFF,TGTGCCAGCAGTTACTCAGGCCGGTCGCTGTTTGAAAAACTGTTTTTT
TRBV5-6,NA,NA,TRBJ1-4,CASSLNSEKLFF,TGTGCCAGCAGCTTAAACAGCGAAAAACTGTTTTTT